This T cell receptor (beta chain) comes out of a study of regulatory T cells in long-lasting Graves disease. Study findings and constraints: Rather than thyroid tissue, only peripheral blood underwent study.

Through Arm-PCR of CDR3 regions and iRepertoire HTBI primers, TCR beta libraries were built. A single record per CDR3 protein comes from TCRdb applying MiXCR to the multiplex PCR reads. The sample lists approximately 310,000 distinct CDR3 sequences, about 18% occurring once. Time point meaning: newly diagnosed GD, antithyroid drugs for less than 3 months. After RNA was extracted from PBMCs, the TCR library was made from it. A note on this clonotype: Its specificity is not known. An end of the junction does not agree with germline; a read error may underlie this.

In germline, CDR1 is SNHLY, CDR2 FYNNEI. The CDR3 is 18 residues long. Sequences were derived from peripheral blood mononuclear cells (PBMCs), sampled at new diagnosis, from a patient treated with antithyroid drugs. The chain recombines TRBV2 with TRBJ2-5; tentative D call: TRBD1 (6 bases). The sequence was collected from a female donor with Graves disease. CDR3 in amino acids: CARSESQISYRVQEAQYF. CDR3 DNA sequence: TGTGCCAGAAGTGAATCCCAAATAAGCTACAGGGTCCAAGAGGCCCAGTACTTC. The complete variable domain, with remaining parts taken from reference TRBV2 and TRBJ2-5, reads EPEVTQTPSHQVTQMGQEVILRCVPISNHLYFYWYRQILGQKVEFLVSFYNNEISEKSEIFDDQFSVERPDGSNFTLKIRSTKLEDSAMYFCARSESQISYRVQEAQYFGPGTRLLVL.